The 20 T cell receptor beta chains given below trace back to one sample, sequenced in a study of Ad26.COV2.S vaccination and SARS-CoV-2 variants. Profiling relied on immunoSEQ multiplex PCR, and the TCRdb table lists in-frame clones only, not all of them. This sample has about 400,000 clones, with around 92% found just once. The treatment denotes: around 19 received Ad26.COV2.S at low or high dose, single or two shots; about 5 received placebo; per-sample allocation not given. Sampling happened 63 days after the first vaccine or placebo injection. Sample: peripheral blood, taken in a trial of Ad26.COV2.S vaccine versus placebo. These receptors all stem from a person between 18 and 60 years old who received the Ad26.COV2.S COVID-19 vaccine or a placebo.

J is TRBJ2-7 and V is TRBV30, with D hard to call. This CDR3 comprises 11 residues. The germline V gene has CDR1 GTSNPN and CDR2 SVGIG (reference sequence). The V and J ends lost 1 base and 5 bases respectively, with 6 bases between them. CDR3 coding DNA: TGTGCCTGGAGTGCCCCGCACGAGCAGTACTTC. This codes for CAWSAPHEQYF.

V and J are TRBV6-2 or TRBV6-3 and TRBJ2-7; possible D gene TRBD1, 6 bases. Trimming took off 3 bases at V and 0 bases at J, with 15 bases between the two ends. The CDR3 has 16 residues. CDR1 and CDR2 from the germline V gene are MNHEY and SVGEGT. DNA of the CDR3: TGTGCCAGCAGTTATCTCGGCGGACAGCCCTCCTACGAGCAGTACTTC. Its protein product is CASSYLGGQPSYEQYF.

CDR3 loop: CASSQGIMDADEQFF. The CDR3 nucleotides are TGTGCCAGCAGCCAAGGGATAATGGATGCGGATGAGCAGTTCTTC. The chain joins TRBV3-1 (or the pseudogene TRBV3-2) to TRBJ2-1; D is uncertain. This CDR3 comprises 15 residues. In germline, CDR1 is LGHDT, CDR2 YNNKEL (reference sequence). V lost 1 base and J lost 8, with 15 bases in between.

J is TRBJ1-5 and V is TRBV10-3; D perhaps matches TRBD1 (6 bases). V was shortened by 0 bases and J by 5 bases, with 8 bases between the two germline ends. Germline-derived CDR1 and CDR2 are ENHRY and SYGVKD. The CDR3 totals 14 residues. In DNA, the CDR3 is TGTGCCATCAGTGAGTCCACAGGGCATCAGCCCCAGCATTTT. Amino acids: CAISESTGHQPQHF.

A few counts support this clone. This chain uses TRBV5-1 with TRBJ2-1; TRBD2 aligns across 7 bases. CDR3 length equals 15 residues. After removal of 0 bases from V and 6 bases from J, the junction contained 6 bases not matched to a gene. CDR1 is SGHRS, CDR2 YFSETQ, per germline. The CDR3 reads CASSLVATSFNEQFF. In DNA, the CDR3 is TGCGCCAGCAGCTTGGTTGCGACTAGCTTCAATGAGCAGTTCTTC.

This clone was recorded a few times. V is TRBV6-2 or TRBV6-3 and J is TRBJ2-4; unclear D gene. V lost 3 bases and J lost 13, with 13 bases in between. The CDR3 spans 12 residues. CDR1 MNHEY and CDR2 SVGEGT come from the germline V gene. CDR3 protein: CASSYDPPIQYF. The DNA of the CDR3 is TGTGCCAGCAGTTATGACCCCCCGATCCAGTACTTC.

The J gene is TRBJ2-1, the V gene TRBV11-2; 10 nucleotides agree with TRBD1. CDR3 length equals 18 residues. V shed 4 bases and J 6 bases; nucleotides not matched to a gene: 15. Germline CDR1 reads SGHAT; CDR2 reads FQNNGV. The CDR3 DNA sequence: TGTGCCAGCAGCTCACGATTAAGAAGACAGGGGGCCGGCAATGAGCAGTTCTTC. Translated, it gives CASSSRLRRQGAGNEQFF.

DNA for the CDR3: TGTGCCAGCAGTGAATTTTGGCGCTACACCTTC. Amino acid sequence: CASSEFWRYTF. The rearrangement joins TRBV2 to TRBJ1-2, with no clear D. Deletions cut 2 bases from V and 9 bases from J, with 7 bases between. The germline V gene has CDR1 SNHLY and CDR2 FYNNEI. The CDR3 extends over 11 amino acids.

The chain's CDR3 is CASSLVRPKSFSYNEQFF. The DNA of the CDR3 is TGTGCCAGCAGCTTAGTACGGCCGAAATCATTCTCCTACAATGAGCAGTTCTTC. The chain uses TRBV11-2 and TRBJ2-1; D is ambiguous. The germline V and J ends were trimmed by 1 base and 0 bases, with 16 bases remaining between them. The CDR3 is 18 residues long. CDR1 is SGHAT, CDR2 FQNNGV, per germline.

This clone has a single count. The chain couples TRBV6-5 to TRBJ1-3; unclear D gene. The CDR3 has 16 amino acids. CDR1 is MNHEY, CDR2 SVGAGI, per germline. V was shortened by 2 bases and J by 4 bases, with 15 bases between the two germline ends. CDR3 sequence reads: CASSYTRSTPGNTIYF. The DNA for the CDR3 is TGTGCCAGCAGTTACACCCGGTCGACACCGGGAAACACCATATATTTT.

The chain links TRBV6-2 or TRBV6-3 to TRBJ1-1; unclear D gene. From germline, CDR1 is MNHEY and CDR2 SVGEGT. This CDR3 comprises 11 residues. The V end lost 0 bases, the J end lost 8 bases, and 4 bases lay between the germline ends. The CDR3 spells CASSYSWEAFF. The CDR3 DNA follows: TGTGCCAGCAGTTACTCGTGGGAAGCTTTCTTT.

The chain combines TRBV2 with TRBJ2-7; TRBD1 matches 12 bases. Looked up from germline, CDR1 is SNHLY and CDR2 is FYNNEI. V gave up 6 bases and J gave up 3 bases; unmatched junction bases: 9. The CDR3 runs 16 residues. The CDR3 sequence: CASSRDRGPGSYEQYF. CDR3 DNA: TGTGCCAGCAGCCGGGACAGGGGGCCTGGTAGCTACGAGCAGTACTTC. Using reference TRBV2 and TRBJ2-7 for the parts outside the CDR3, the full variable domain is EPEVTQTPSHQVTQMGQEVILRCVPISNHLYFYWYRQILGQKVEFLVSFYNNEISEKSEIFDDQFSVERPDGSNFTLKIRSTKLEDSAMYFCASSRDRGPGSYEQYFGPGTRLTVT.

The chain combines TRBV6-5 with TRBJ2-4, with a weak D call TRBD1 (6 bases). From germline, CDR1 is MNHEY and CDR2 SVGAGI. V was pared by 8 bases and J by 4 bases, with 18 bases between. The CDR3 has 15 residues. As DNA, the CDR3 is TGTGCCAGCGGGCTGGGGTCTACAGGGAAAAACATTCAGTACTTC. Its protein product is CASGLGSTGKNIQYF.

The rearrangement links TRBV5-6 to TRBJ2-3; D possibly corresponds to TRBD2 (7 bases). Germline V CDR1 and CDR2: SGHDT, YYEEEE. The CDR3 consists of 16 residues. V lost 4 bases and J 4 bases, leaving 19 bases between the germline ends. The CDR3 region is CASSPPGGGPPDTQYF. The CDR3 DNA follows: TGTGCCAGCAGCCCCCCGGGCGGGGGCCCGCCAGATACGCAGTATTTT. Full variable domain (rest looked up from reference TRBV5-6 and TRBJ2-3): DAGVTQSPTHLIKTRGQQVTLRCSPKSGHDTVSWYQQALGQGPQFIFQYYEEEERQRGNFPDRFSGHQFPNYSSELNVNALLLGDSALYLCASSPPGGGPPDTQYFGPGTRLTVL.

The chain recombines TRBV9 with TRBJ1-2; D is perhaps TRBD1 (6 bases). CDR3 size: 13 residues. The V and J ends lost 6 bases and 1 base respectively, with 10 bases between them. Per the germline V gene, CDR1 is SGDLS and CDR2 is YYNGEE. The CDR3 here is CASTRGNNYGYTF. The CDR3 region has the DNA TGTGCCAGCACCAGGGGAAATAACTATGGCTACACCTTC.

This clone has a handful of counts. The genes are TRBV7-9 and TRBJ1-2; 8 positions agree with TRBD1. V shed 4 bases, J shed 7 bases, and the junction held 14 bases outside the gene matches. The CDR3 totals 16 residues. Germline V gene lookup returns CDR1 SEHNR and CDR2 FQNEAQ (reference sequence). The CDR3 is CASSSVGQGHLSGYTF. CDR3 nucleotides: TGTGCCAGCAGCTCAGTTGGACAGGGACATCTGTCTGGCTACACCTTC.

The V call is TRBV3-1 (or the pseudogene TRBV3-2), the J call TRBJ2-7; D is perhaps TRBD1 (5 bases). Germline V gives CDR1 LGHDT, CDR2 YNNKEL (reference sequence). The CDR3 is made up of 15 amino acids. V lost 0 bases and J lost 2, with 11 bases in between. The CDR3 coding sequence is TGTGCCAGCAGCCAAGATGCCAGGGTGACCTACGAGCAGTACTTC. Encoded protein: CASSQDARVTYEQYF.

The rearrangement joins TRBV25-1 to TRBJ1-1; D possibly corresponds to TRBD1 (5 bases). The CDR3 spans 13 residues. The ends were cut back, 6 bases at V and 1 base at J, with 9 bases in the middle. Germline V gene sequence: CDR1 MGHDK, CDR2 SYGVNS. DNA for the CDR3: TGTGCCAGCAGCAGACAGCAGAACACTGAAGCTTTCTTT. It translates to CASSRQQNTEAFF.

The V gene is TRBV11-3, the J gene TRBJ1-3; 8 positions agree with TRBD1. CDR1 is SGHNT, CDR2 YENEEA, per germline. This CDR3 region has 18 residues. V shed 6 bases, J shed 0 bases, and the junction held 13 bases outside the gene matches. The CDR3 protein is CASSQKPGTGLSGNTIYF. CDR3 DNA: TGTGCCAGCAGTCAAAAGCCCGGGACAGGCCTCTCTGGAAACACCATATATTTT. Drawing the rest from reference TRBV11-3 and TRBJ1-3, the complete variable domain is EAGVVQSPRYKIIEKKQPVAFWCNPISGHNTLYWYLQNLGQGPELLIRYENEEAVDDSQLPKDRFSAERLKGVDSTLKIQPAELGDSAVYLCASSQKPGTGLSGNTIYFGEGSWLTVV.

This rearrangement joins TRBV9 to TRBJ2-5; 8 positions agree with TRBD2. CDR1 and CDR2 (germline): SGDLS, YYNGEE. V was clipped by 3 bases and J by 4 bases; unmatched bases: 2. The CDR3 is 13 residues long. The CDR3 sequence is CASSGGLAETQYF. In nucleotides, the CDR3 is TGTGCCAGCAGCGGCGGACTAGCAGAGACCCAGTACTTC.